The present TCR beta chain was sequenced within a study of cytotoxic CD8 clonotypes in ibrutinib-treated CLL. Looking at the study overall: Within the patient group, around twelve were relapsed/refractory and roughly 14 treatment-naive, and 17 were IGHV unmutated. Response samples followed a median about 11 months of treatment, range 6 to 36. Study results and caveats: An increase in clonality occurred at ibrutinib response, followed by a return toward baseline at progression.

The CDR3 is 15 residues long. With V trimmed by 4 bases and J by 7 bases, 10 bases remained unmatched. Per germline, CDR1 MDHEN and CDR2 SYDVKM. As to this clone: Antigen: not known.

Sequencing was designed to attain a depth spanning 1 in 200,000 to 1 in 1 million T cells. Measured with immunoSEQ multiplex PCR; TCRdb has only the in-frame clones, and not every one. The data contain about 40,000 clones, roughly three quarters of them singletons. The material sequenced was PBMCs, taken at disease progression, from a patient treated with ibrutinib. The source of this sequence is a human donor with chronic lymphocytic leukemia. J is TRBJ1-5 and V is TRBV28; 7 nucleotides match TRBD1. The CDR3 bases are TGTGCCAGCAGTTACCCCGGGAGGGGGCGGCAGCCCCAGCATTTT. It is translated as CASSYPGRGRQPQHF.